This record concerns one T cell receptor beta chain sequence. Its antigen remains unidentified. Thawed PBMCs were rested overnight at 37°C with 150 to 200 IU/ml IL-2 before regulatory T cell sorting. This sample stems from a study of Tregs in tolerant kidney transplant recipients. Study results and limitations: The small number of patients limits these findings pending further validation.

Using immunoSEQ multiplex PCR, the repertoire was profiled, and TCRdb retains in-frame clones only, with some absent. The repertoire consists of tens of thousands of clones, with about 89% occurring once and the leading ten covering about 0.7%. The TCR originated in a human donor in good health. The sequenced sample consisted of Tregs from blood.

The DNA for the CDR3 is TGTGCCAGCAGTCGAGGACAGGGTGTTGGCTACACCTTC. Translated, it gives CASSRGQGVGYTF. This chain connects TRBV2 to TRBJ1-2, with TRBD1 identical over 8 bases. The germline gives CDR1 SNHLY, CDR2 FYNNEI. The CDR3 covers 13 residues. V lost 5 bases, J lost 7 bases, and 6 bases stayed unmatched. The complete variable domain, with remaining parts taken from reference TRBV2 and TRBJ1-2, reads EPEVTQTPSHQVTQMGQEVILRCVPISNHLYFYWYRQILGQKVEFLVSFYNNEISEKSEIFDDQFSVERPDGSNFTLKIRSTKLEDSAMYFCASSRGQGVGYTFGSGTRLTVV.